The clone carrying this T cell receptor (beta chain) was counted a few times. The antigen remains unidentified. CDR3 size: 14 residues. Germline CDR1 and CDR2: SGHVS and FQNEAQ. The V gene lost 2 bases and the J gene lost 10 bases, with 15 bases spanning the gap. This sample is drawn from a study of T cell repertoires in cytomegalovirus infection. One entry per CDR3 protein, called by TCRdb with MiXCR from the reads. The data hold 27,000 or so distinct CDR3 sequences, with under 20% observed a single time. This sequence was found in a human donor in good health (CMV status not recorded). Some clones in this sample may be carry-over from other donors' samples. The rearrangement links TRBV7-8 to TRBJ2-1; D gene unclear. Here the sequenced sample was CD8+ T cells from cultured PBMCs, taken from culture after CMV antigen stimulation. The CDR3 loop is CASSLSRYTGEQFF. In DNA, the CDR3 is TGTGCCAGCAGCTTATCCAGATATACCGGGGAGCAGTTCTTC.